This T cell receptor (beta chain) was recovered during a study of T cells in Graves' hyperthyroidism and ophthalmopathy. This clonotype was seen repeatedly, ten times or more. Its antigen is not identified. Points from the study as a whole: Most thyroid clonotypes expanded above 0.001 were also detected in blood.

TCR beta CDR3 regions were amplified from RNA. The HTBI primer set drove a first-round RT-PCR of the TCR CDR3. TCRdb passed the multiplex PCR reads through MiXCR, listing each CDR3 protein once. The sample has about 610,000 distinct CDR3 sequences, about 45% seen once. Absence of ophthalmopathy progression within 18 months defined stable Graves' hyperthyroidism. Hyperthyroidism had been newly diagnosed in patients aged 18 to 65, and its duration was under 2 months. This CDR3 contains 16 residues. V shed 2 bases and J shed 4 bases, with 17 bases lying between them. Germline V gives CDR1 LNHNV, CDR2 YYDKDF (reference sequence).

This clonotype was obtained from a woman aged 18-29 years with Graves' hyperthyroidism. Sample: peripheral blood or thyroid tissue (not recorded which). The rearrangement joins TRBV15 to TRBJ1-1; D not certain. The DNA of the CDR3 is TGTGCCACCAGCAGATCCAACGGGGAGGGTCCCACTGAAGCTTTCTTT. It is translated as CATSRSNGEGPTEAFF.